What follows describes a single TCR beta chain. Its antigen remains unidentified. If patients had autoimmune disease history or systemic immunosuppression, they were excluded. This sample was taken from a study of OX40 agonist ivuxolimab in advanced cancers. Notes on the study in general: No antigen was identified for the clonally expanded peripheral T cells. Both CD4+ and CD8+ T cell populations in blood had undergone clonal expansion by week 6 at 0.1 to 3.0 mg/kg. Low clonal expansion, among the lowest seen, marked partial responders at 0.1-3.0 mg/kg.

This CDR3 spans 13 amino acids. Germline assignment: CDR1 MNHEY and CDR2 SVGAGI. Trimming stripped 1 base from V and 1 base from J, with 4 bases between. TCRdb's table, derived via immunoSEQ multiplex PCR, lists solely in-frame clones and lacks some. The sample shows tens of thousands of clones, about 87% of them seen only once. This TCR derives from an adult with an advanced solid tumor such as melanoma, head and neck, liver or kidney cancer. Sequencing used CD4+ or CD8+ T cells sorted from blood, obtained in a trial of the OX40 agonist ivuxolimab. The rearrangement links TRBV6-5 to TRBJ1-1, with D uncertain. The DNA of the CDR3 is TGTGCCAGCAGTTACTGGCAGAACACTGAAGCTTTCTTT. As protein: CASSYWQNTEAFF.